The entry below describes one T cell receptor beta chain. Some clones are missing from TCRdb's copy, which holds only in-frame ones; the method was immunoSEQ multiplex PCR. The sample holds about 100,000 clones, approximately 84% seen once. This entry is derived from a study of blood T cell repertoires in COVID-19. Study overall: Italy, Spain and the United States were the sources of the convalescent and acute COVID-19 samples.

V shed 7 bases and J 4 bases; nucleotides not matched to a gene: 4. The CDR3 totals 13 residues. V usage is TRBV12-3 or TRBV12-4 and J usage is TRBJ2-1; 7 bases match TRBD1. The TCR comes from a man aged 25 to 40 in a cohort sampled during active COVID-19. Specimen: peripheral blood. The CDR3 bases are TGTGCCAGCACCGGGACAGCTTACAATGAGCAGTTCTTC. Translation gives CASTGTAYNEQFF.